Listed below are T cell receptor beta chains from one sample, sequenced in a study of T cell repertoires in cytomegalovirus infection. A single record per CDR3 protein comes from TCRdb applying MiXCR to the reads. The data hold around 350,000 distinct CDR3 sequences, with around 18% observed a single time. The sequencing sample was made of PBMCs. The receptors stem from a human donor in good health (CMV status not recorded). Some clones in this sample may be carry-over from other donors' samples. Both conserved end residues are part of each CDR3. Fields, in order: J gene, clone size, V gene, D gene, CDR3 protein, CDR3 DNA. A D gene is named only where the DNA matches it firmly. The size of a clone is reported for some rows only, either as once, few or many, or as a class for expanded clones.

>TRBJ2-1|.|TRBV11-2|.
CANGPYNEQFF
TGTGCCAACGGTCCCTACAATGAGCAGTTCTTC
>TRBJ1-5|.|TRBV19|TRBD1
CASSTTGFGNQPQHF
TGTGCCAGTAGCACGACAGGGTTTGGCAATCAGCCCCAGCATTTT
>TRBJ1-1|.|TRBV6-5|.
CASSAPTRGDTEAFF
TGTGCCAGCAGTGCACCGACTAGGGGGGACACTGAAGCTTTCTTT
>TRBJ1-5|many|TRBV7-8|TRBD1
CASSRSSGQGTAAQHF
TGTGCCAGCAGCCGCTCCTCGGGACAGGGGACCGCAGCCCAGCATTTT
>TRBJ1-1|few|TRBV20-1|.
CSAREFQGYTEAFF
TGCAGTGCTAGAGAATTTCAGGGGTACACTGAAGCTTTCTTT
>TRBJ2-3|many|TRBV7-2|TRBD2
CASSLEVSGGTDTQYF
TGTGCCAGCAGCTTAGAGGTCTCGGGGGGAACAGATACGCAGTATTTT
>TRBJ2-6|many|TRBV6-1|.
CASSPFLSGANVLTF
TGTGCCAGCAGCCCTTTTCTCTCTGGGGCCAACGTCCTGACTTTC
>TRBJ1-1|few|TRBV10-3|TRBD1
CAIRTGETEAFF
TGTGCCATCAGAACAGGGGAGACTGAAGCTTTCTTT
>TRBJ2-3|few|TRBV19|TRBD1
CASRDRAATDTQYF
TGTGCCAGTAGGGACAGGGCGGCAACAGATACGCAGTATTTT
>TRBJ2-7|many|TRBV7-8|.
CASSTFGEAGSYEQYF
TGTGCCAGCAGCACGTTCGGGGAGGCCGGCTCCTACGAGCAGTACTTC
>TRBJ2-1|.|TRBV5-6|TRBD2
CASSQIPSGGTYNEQFF
TGTGCCAGCAGCCAGATCCCATCGGGAGGCACCTACAATGAGCAGTTCTTC
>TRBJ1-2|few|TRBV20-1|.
CSAAAGTPNRGYTF
TGCAGTGCGGCGGCGGGGACACCGAACCGGGGCTACACCTTC
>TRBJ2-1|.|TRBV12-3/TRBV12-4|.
CASSLLWDTGQFF
TGTGCCAGCAGTTTGCTGTGGGATACGGGGCAGTTCTTC
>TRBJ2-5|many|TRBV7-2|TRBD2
CASSKPGLALETQYF
TGTGCCAGCAGCAAGCCGGGACTAGCGTTAGAGACCCAGTACTTC
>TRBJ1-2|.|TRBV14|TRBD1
CASSYGQGRDGYTF
TGTGCCAGCAGTTACGGACAGGGGCGGGATGGCTACACCTTC
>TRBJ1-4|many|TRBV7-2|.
CASSLGGGTNEKLFF
TGTGCCAGCAGCTTAGGCGGGGGGACTAATGAAAAACTGTTTTTT
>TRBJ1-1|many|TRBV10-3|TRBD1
CAISPGGWTEAFF
TGTGCCATCTCCCCAGGGGGTTGGACTGAAGCTTTCTTT
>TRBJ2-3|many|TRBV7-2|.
CASSLDGGTQYF
TGTGCCAGCAGTTTGGATGGGGGTACGCAGTATTTT
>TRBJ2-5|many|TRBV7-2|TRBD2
CASSLGGLAEETQYF
TGTGCCAGCAGCTTAGGGGGACTAGCGGAAGAGACCCAGTACTTC
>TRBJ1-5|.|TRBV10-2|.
CASSGSQGSNQPQHF
TGCGCCAGCAGTGGGAGCCAGGGAAGCAATCAGCCCCAGCATTTT
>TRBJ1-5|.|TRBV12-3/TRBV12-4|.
CASNPHANSNQPQHF
TGTGCCAGCAACCCCCATGCAAATAGCAATCAGCCCCAGCATTTT
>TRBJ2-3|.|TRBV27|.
CASSNRASDTQYF
TGTGCCAGCAGCAACAGGGCCTCGGATACGCAGTATTTT
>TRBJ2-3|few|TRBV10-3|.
CAISLRPLRVPRKQSTDTQYF
TGTGCCATTTCTCTCCGACCGCTCCGCGTACCGAGAAAGCAATCCACAGATACGCAGTATTTT
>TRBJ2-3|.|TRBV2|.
CASSVRGGDTQYF
TGTGCCAGCAGTGTTAGGGGTGGAGATACGCAGTATTTT
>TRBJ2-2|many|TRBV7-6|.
CASSQQTTGELFF
TGTGCCAGCAGCCAACAAACGACCGGGGAGCTGTTTTTT
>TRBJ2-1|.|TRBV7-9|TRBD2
CASSLALAYVNEQFF
TGTGCCAGCAGCTTAGCACTAGCGTATGTCAATGAGCAGTTCTTC
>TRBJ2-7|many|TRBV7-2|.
CASSPSREQYF
TGTGCCAGCAGCCCCAGCCGGGAGCAGTACTTC
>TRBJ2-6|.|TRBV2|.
CASRASSGANVLTF
TGTGCCAGCAGGGCGTCGTCTGGGGCCAACGTCCTGACTTTC
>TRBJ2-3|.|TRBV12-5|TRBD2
CASATAGSGRYTQYF
TGTGCTAGTGCCACAGCGGGGAGCGGGAGGTATACGCAGTATTTT
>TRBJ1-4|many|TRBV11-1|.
CASSSAEKLFF
TGTGCCAGCAGCTCGGCGGAAAAACTGTTTTTT
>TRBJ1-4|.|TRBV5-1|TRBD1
CASRFRDRTNEKLFF
TGCGCCAGCAGATTCCGGGACAGGACGAATGAAAAACTGTTTTTT
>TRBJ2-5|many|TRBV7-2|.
CASSLVLLGARETQYF
TGTGCCAGCAGCTTAGTTCTTTTGGGGGCTCGAGAGACCCAGTACTTC
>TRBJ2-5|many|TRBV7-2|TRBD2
CASRNPGTIQETQYF
TGTGCCAGCAGGAACCCCGGGACTATCCAAGAGACCCAGTACTTC
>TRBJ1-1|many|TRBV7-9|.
CASTRSGNTEAFF
TGTGCCAGCACCAGGTCGGGGAACACTGAAGCTTTCTTT
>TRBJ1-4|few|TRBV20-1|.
CSARDQRVGDEKLFF
TGCAGTGCTAGAGATCAAAGGGTAGGGGATGAAAAACTGTTTTTT
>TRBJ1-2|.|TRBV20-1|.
CSAVPSLGGYGYTF
TGCAGTGCTGTACCTAGTCTAGGAGGCTATGGCTACACCTTC
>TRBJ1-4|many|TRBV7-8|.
CASSLYGGDEKLFF
TGTGCCAGCAGCTTATATGGAGGGGACGAAAAACTGTTTTTT
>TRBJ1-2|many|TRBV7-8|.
CASSSRWGDYGYTF
TGTGCCAGCAGCTCGAGGTGGGGGGACTATGGCTACACCTTC
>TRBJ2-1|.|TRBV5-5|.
CASSTGTFPYNEQFF
TGTGCCAGCAGCACCGGGACCTTCCCCTACAATGAGCAGTTCTTC
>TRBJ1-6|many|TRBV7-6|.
CASRAGQNSPLHF
TGTGCCAGCAGAGCCGGACAGAATTCACCCCTCCACTTT
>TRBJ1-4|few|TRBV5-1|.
CASSLRETTNEKLFF
TGCGCCAGCAGCTTGCGGGAGACAACTAATGAAAAACTGTTTTTT
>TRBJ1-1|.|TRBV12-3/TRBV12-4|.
CASSFYRDLLF
TGTGCCAGCAGTTTTTACCGGGACCTCCTGTTT
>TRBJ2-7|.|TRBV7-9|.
CASSLAGGHSYEQYF
TGTGCCAGCAGCTTAGCTGGGGGGCATTCCTACGAGCAGTACTTC
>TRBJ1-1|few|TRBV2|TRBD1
CASSGDVDRGRLNTEAFF
TGTGCCAGCAGTGGGGATGTGGACAGGGGGCGACTGAACACTGAAGCTTTCTTT
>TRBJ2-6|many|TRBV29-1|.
CSVAGGTGASGANVLTF
TGCAGCGTTGCTGGGGGGACTGGGGCATCTGGGGCCAACGTCCTGACTTTC
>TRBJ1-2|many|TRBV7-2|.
CASSLETGIRYYGYTF
TGTGCCAGCAGCTTAGAAACAGGGATTCGTTACTATGGCTACACCTTC
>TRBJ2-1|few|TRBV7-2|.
CASSLAGESREQFF
TGTGCCAGCAGCTTAGCCGGGGAGAGTAGGGAGCAGTTCTTC
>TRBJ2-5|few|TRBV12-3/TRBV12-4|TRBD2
CASSGTSGASGTQYF
TGTGCCAGCAGTGGGACTAGCGGGGCATCCGGGACCCAGTACTTC
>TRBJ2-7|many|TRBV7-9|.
CASSSLSGLLFSYEQYF
TGTGCCAGCAGCTCCCTCTCAGGGTTACTCTTCTCCTACGAGCAGTACTTC
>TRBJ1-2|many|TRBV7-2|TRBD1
CASSSYRGPNYGYTF
TGTGCCAGCAGCTCATACAGGGGCCCAAACTATGGCTACACCTTC